This T cell receptor beta chain was retrieved from a study of shared clonotypes between healthy human individuals. As for the study in general: Contributing individuals were a couple of females and three males aged 18 to 49. Regarding the study as a whole: There were few donors, and this limited the genetic and exposure-history diversity represented.

Each sorted subset replicate got 200 ng genomic DNA, 25,000 to 35,000 genomes. Profiling relied on immunoSEQ multiplex PCR, and the TCRdb table lists in-frame clones only, not all of them. The table records some 1 million clones, 65% to 75% of them present only once. Comment on this clone: The antigen remains unidentified.

Germline-derived CDR1 and CDR2 are SNHLY and FYNNEI. The CDR3 contains 14 residues. Deletions cut 6 bases from V and 5 bases from J, with 14 bases between. This sequence originates from a man between 18 and 29 years old in good health. Sequenced sample: memory CD4+ T cells sorted from blood. Subset given: CD45RA-negative fraction. V gene TRBV2 combines with J gene TRBJ2-1, with D possibly TRBD1 on 6 matching bases. CDR3 amino acids: CASRGPTGNNEQFF. DNA of the CDR3: TGTGCCAGCAGGGGCCCGACAGGAAACAATGAGCAGTTCTTC.